The clone carrying this T cell receptor (beta chain) showed up many times. Its specificity is not known. This specimen belongs to a study of regulatory T cells in long-lasting Graves disease. Findings and caveats of the study: Persistent disease samples used TRBV28, TRBJ1-2 and TRBJ2-5 preferentially. Researchers examined only peripheral blood and not thyroid tissue. Clonotypes that were public and shared totalled approximately 2,800 in persistent patients versus 966 in new patients.

For TCR beta, libraries came from iRepertoire HTBI primers and Arm-PCR of CDR3 regions. TCRdb recomputed calls from the multiplex PCR reads with MiXCR, one row per CDR3 protein. The sample comprises about half a million distinct CDR3 sequences, 20% to 25% of which are singletons, and around 13% rests with the top ten. CDR1 is MNHGY and CDR2 is SVAAGI in the germline V gene. The CDR3 has 15 residues. The V end was cut by 4 bases, the J end by 5 bases, with 17 bases between. The time point was: persistent/refractory GD, antithyroid drugs over 5 years with positive TRAb. With RNA extracted from PBMCs as input, the TCR library was made.

This sequence originates from a female donor with Graves disease. Here the sequenced sample was peripheral blood mononuclear cells (PBMCs), taken when the disease was refractory, from a patient treated with antithyroid drugs. This rearrangement joins TRBV6-9 to TRBJ2-5; D is unresolved. The CDR3 bases are TGTGCCAGCAGTTCCCACCTCCCAGGCGGCGAGACCCAGTACTTC. It yields the protein CASSSHLPGGETQYF.